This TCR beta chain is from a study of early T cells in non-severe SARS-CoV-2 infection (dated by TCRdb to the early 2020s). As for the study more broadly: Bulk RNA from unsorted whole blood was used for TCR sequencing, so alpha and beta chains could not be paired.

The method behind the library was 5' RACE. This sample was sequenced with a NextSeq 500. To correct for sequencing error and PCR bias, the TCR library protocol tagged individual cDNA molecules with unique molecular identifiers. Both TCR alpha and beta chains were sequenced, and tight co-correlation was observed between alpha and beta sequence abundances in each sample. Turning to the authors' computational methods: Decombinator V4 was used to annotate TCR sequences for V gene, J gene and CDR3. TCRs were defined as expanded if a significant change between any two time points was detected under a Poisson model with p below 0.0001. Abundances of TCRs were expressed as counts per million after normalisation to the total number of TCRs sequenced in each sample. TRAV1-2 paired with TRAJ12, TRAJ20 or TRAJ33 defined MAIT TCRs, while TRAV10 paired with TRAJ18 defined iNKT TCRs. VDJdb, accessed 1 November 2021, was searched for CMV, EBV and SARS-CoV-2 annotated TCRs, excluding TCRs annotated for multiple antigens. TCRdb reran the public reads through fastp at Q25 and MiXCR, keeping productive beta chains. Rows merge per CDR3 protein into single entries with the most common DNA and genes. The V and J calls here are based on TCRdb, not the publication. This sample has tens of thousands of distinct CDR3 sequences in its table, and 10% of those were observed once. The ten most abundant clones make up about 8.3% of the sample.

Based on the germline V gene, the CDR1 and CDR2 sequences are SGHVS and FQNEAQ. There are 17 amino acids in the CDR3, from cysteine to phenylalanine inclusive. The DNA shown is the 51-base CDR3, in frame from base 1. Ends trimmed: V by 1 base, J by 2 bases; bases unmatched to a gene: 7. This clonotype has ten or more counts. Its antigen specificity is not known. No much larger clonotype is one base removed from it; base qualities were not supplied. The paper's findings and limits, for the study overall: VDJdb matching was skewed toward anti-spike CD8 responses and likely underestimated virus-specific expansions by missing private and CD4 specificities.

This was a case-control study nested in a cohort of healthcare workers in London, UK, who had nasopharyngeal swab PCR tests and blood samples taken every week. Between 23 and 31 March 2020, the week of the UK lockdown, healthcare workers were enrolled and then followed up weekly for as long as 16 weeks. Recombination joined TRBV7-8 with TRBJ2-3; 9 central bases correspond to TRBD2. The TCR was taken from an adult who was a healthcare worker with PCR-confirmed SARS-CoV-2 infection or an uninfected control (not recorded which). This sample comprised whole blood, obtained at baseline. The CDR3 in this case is CASSLGSGGRVTDTQYF. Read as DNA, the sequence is TGTGCCAGCAGCTTAGGAAGCGGGGGGCGGGTCACAGATACGCAGTATTTT.